The source of this TCR beta chain is a study of blood T cell repertoires in COVID-19. Looking at the study overall: Collection of acute and convalescent COVID-19 samples took place in the United States, Italy and Spain. In each case, the material was cDNA or gDNA derived from T cells, B-cell-depleted T cells, or PBMCs.

Source study methods: Cell counts per sample came from amplifying reference gene primers. Some clones are missing from TCRdb's copy, which holds only in-frame ones; the method was immunoSEQ multiplex PCR. D and trimming were read from the DNA, whereas the V and J calls and clone size are those reported in that table. Of 310,000 or so clones in the sample, more than 70% are singletons; the top ten hold nearly 6.5%. The germline gives CDR1 LGHDT, CDR2 YNNKEL (reference sequence). This CDR3 comprises 18 residues. Trimming cost V 4 bases and J 1 base; bases outside gene matches: 6. Sequenced material: peripheral blood. V is TRBV3-1 (or the pseudogene TRBV3-2) and J is TRBJ2-5, with 16 bases that match TRBD2. The clonotype comes from a man aged 18 to 29 who had recovered from COVID-19. The CDR3 region is CASSPGLAGGRFQETQYF. CDR3 bases: TGTGCCAGCAGCCCGGGACTAGCGGGAGGGCGTTTCCAAGAGACCCAGTACTTC.